The TCR beta chain under discussion was sequenced for a study of blood T cell repertoires in COVID-19. For the study at large: Researchers got acute and convalescent COVID-19 samples from the United States, Italy and Spain. Sample material is recorded as cDNA or gDNA derived from T cells, B-cell-depleted T cells, or PBMCs.

Cohort assignment relied on participant-reported clinical history. This CDR3 region has 16 residues. Germline CDR1 reads MNHEY; CDR2 reads SMNVEV (reference sequence). The ends lost 6 bases at V and 1 base at J; junction bases unmatched: 9. Sequenced by immunoSEQ multiplex PCR; TCRdb stores in-frame clones only, minus some. This repertoire shows some 390,000 clones, roughly 89% found once; its top ten account for around 1.7%. Sequenced input: PBMCs or T cells enriched from blood (not recorded which). This TCR was sampled from a woman younger than 45 who had recovered from COVID-19. The genes are TRBV27 and TRBJ2-7; 10 nucleotides align to TRBD1. CDR3: CASSRQGAPGSYEQYF. In DNA, the CDR3 is TGTGCCAGCAGCCGACAGGGGGCGCCGGGGTCCTACGAGCAGTACTTC.